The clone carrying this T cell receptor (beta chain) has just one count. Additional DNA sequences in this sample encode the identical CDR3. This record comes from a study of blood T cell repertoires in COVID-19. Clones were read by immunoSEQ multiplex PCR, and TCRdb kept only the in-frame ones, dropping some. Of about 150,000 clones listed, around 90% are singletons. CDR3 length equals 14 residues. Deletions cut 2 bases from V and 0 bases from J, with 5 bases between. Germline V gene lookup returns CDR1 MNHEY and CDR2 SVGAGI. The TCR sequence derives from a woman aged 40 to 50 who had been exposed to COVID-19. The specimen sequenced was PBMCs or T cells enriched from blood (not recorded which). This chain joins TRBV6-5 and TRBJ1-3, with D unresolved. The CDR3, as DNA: TGTGCCAGCAGTTACGGCATCTCTGGAAACACCATATATTTT. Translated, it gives CASSYGISGNTIYF.